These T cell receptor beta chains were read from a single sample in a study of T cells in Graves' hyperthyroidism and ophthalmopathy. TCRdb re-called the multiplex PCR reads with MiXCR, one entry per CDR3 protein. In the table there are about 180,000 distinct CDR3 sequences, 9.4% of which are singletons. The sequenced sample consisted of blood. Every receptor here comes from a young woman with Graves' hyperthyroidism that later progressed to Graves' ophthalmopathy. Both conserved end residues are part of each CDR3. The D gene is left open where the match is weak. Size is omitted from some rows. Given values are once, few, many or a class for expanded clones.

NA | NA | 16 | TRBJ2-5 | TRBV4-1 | CASSQDEGGVGETQYF | TGCGCCAGCAGCCAAGATGAGGGGGGCGTAGGAGAGACCCAGTACTTC
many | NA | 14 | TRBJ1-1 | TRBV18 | CATRGPNEDTEAFF | TGTGCCACCCGCGGCCCTAATGAAGACACTGAAGCTTTCTTT
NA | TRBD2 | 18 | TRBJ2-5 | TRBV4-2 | CASSQGLAGGSRVETQYF | TGTGCCAGCAGCCAAGGGCTAGCGGGGGGCTCGCGGGTGGAGACCCAGTACTTC
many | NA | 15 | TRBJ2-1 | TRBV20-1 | CSARVVGDSYNEQFF | TGCAGTGCTAGAGTGGTGGGGGACTCCTACAATGAGCAGTTCTTC
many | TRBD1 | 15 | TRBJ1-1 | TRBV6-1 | CASSPRTGMNTEAFF | TGTGCCAGCAGCCCTAGGACAGGGATGAACACTGAAGCTTTCTTT
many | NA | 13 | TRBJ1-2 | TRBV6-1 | CASSEAVSYGYTF | TGTGCCAGCAGTGAAGCGGTCAGCTATGGCTACACCTTC
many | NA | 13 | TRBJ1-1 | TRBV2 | CASSPGSGTEAFF | TGTGCCAGCAGCCCAGGGTCCGGCACTGAAGCTTTCTTT
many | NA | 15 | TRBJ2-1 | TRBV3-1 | CASSQGSGTYNEQFF | TGTGCCAGCAGCCAAGGCAGCGGTACCTACAATGAGCAGTTCTTC
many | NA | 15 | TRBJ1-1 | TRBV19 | CASSISRRTNTEAFF | TGTGCCAGTAGTATAAGCAGACGGACTAACACTGAAGCTTTCTTT
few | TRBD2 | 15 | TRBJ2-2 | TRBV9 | CASSVVGLPTGELFF | TGTGCCAGCAGCGTAGTGGGACTACCCACCGGGGAGCTGTTTTTT
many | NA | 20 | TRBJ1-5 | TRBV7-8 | CASSLLPGLFEVGSNQPQHF | TGTGCCAGCAGCTTACTCCCTGGACTCTTTGAGGTGGGGAGCAATCAGCCCCAGCATTTT
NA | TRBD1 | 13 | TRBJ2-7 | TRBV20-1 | CSARKGGAGEQYF | TGCAGTGCTAGGAAAGGGGGCGCCGGTGAGCAGTACTTC
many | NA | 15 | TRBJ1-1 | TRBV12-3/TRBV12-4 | CASSQGTEGWTEAFF | TGTGCCAGCAGTCAGGGCACAGAGGGATGGACTGAAGCTTTCTTT
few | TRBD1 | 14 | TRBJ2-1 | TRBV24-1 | CANPGQGLRDEQFF | TGTGCCAACCCGGGACAGGGGCTTCGGGATGAGCAGTTCTTC
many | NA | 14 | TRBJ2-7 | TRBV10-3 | CAISDMGGNYEQYF | TGTGCCATCAGTGATATGGGTGGCAACTACGAGCAGTACTTC
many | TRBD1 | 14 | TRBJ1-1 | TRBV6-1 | CASSRDSGNTEAFF | TGTGCCAGCAGTCGGGACAGCGGGAACACTGAAGCTTTCTTT
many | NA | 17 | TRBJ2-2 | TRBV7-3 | CASSWTPGHANTGELFF | TGTGCCAGCAGCTGGACCCCGGGACACGCGAACACCGGGGAGCTGTTTTTT
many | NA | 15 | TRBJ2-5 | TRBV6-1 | CATSPRGHPKETQYF | TGTGCCACATCACCTCGAGGACACCCAAAAGAGACCCAGTACTTC
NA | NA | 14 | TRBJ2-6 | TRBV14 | CASSQDPGANVLTF | TGTGCCAGCAGCCAAGACCCTGGGGCCAACGTCCTGACTTTC
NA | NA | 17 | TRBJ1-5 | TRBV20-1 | CSARVWGDKNSNQPRHF | TGCAGTGCTAGAGTATGGGGAGACAAAAATAGCAATCAGCCCCGGCATTTT
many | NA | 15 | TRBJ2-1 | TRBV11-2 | CASSPESGGINEQFF | TGTGCCAGCAGCCCGGAGTCCGGGGGTATCAATGAGCAGTTCTTC
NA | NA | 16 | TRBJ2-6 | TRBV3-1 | CASGMVRTSGANVLTF | TGTGCCAGCGGAATGGTGCGGACGTCAGGGGCCAACGTCCTGACTTTC
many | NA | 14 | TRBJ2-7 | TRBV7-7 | CASSPQGFPNEQYF | TGTGCTAGCAGCCCTCAGGGTTTCCCTAACGAGCAGTACTTC
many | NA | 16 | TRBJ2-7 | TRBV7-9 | CASSRKATTTTYEQYF | TGTGCCAGCAGCCGGAAGGCTACTACTACAACTTACGAGCAGTACTTC
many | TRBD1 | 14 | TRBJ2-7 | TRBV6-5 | CASSYVQGAYEQYF | TGTGCCAGCAGTTACGTACAGGGGGCCTACGAGCAGTACTTC
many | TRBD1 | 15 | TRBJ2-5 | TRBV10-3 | CAISDPQRQGETQYF | TGTGCCATCAGTGACCCCCAAAGACAGGGAGAGACCCAGTACTTC
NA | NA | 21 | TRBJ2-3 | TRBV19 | CASSILIPVRGGPIPTDTQYF | TGTGCCAGTAGTATCTTAATTCCAGTGCGTGGGGGACCCATCCCCACAGATACGCAGTATTTT
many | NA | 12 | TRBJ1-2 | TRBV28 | CASSLLNYGYTF | TGTGCCAGCAGTTTGTTGAACTATGGCTACACCTTC
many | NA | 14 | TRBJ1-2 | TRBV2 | CASSEAPANYGYTF | TGTGCCAGCAGTGAAGCCCCAGCTAACTATGGCTACACCTTC
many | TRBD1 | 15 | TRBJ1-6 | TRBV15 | CATSRDQGVWSPLHF | TGTGCCACCAGCAGAGATCAGGGGGTTTGGTCACCCCTCCACTTT
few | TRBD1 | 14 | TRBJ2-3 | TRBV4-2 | CASSSRGQVDTQYF | TGTGCCAGCAGCTCCAGGGGGCAGGTAGATACGCAGTATTTT
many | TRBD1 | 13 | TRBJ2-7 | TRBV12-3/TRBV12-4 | CASSINDRGEQYF | TGTGCCAGCAGTATTAACGACAGGGGCGAGCAGTACTTC
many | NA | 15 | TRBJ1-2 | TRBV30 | CAWSVLQPGHYGYTF | TGTGCCTGGAGTGTTTTACAACCGGGCCACTATGGCTACACCTTC
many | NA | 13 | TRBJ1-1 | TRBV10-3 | CAISELAGEEAFF | TGTGCCATCAGTGAGTTGGCAGGGGAGGAGGCTTTCTTT
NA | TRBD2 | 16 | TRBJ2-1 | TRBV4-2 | CASSQDSSGRNNEQFF | TGTGCCAGCAGCCAAGATTCTAGCGGGAGGAACAATGAGCAGTTCTTC
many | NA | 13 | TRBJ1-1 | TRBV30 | CAWSVKGSTEAFF | TGTGCCTGGAGTGTTAAAGGGAGCACTGAAGCTTTCTTT
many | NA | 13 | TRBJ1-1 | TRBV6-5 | CASSYSIQGRTFF | TGTGCCAGCAGTTACTCGATACAGGGTAGGACTTTCTTT
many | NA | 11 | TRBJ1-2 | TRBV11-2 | CASSLTGGYTF | TGTGCCAGCAGCTTAACGGGTGGCTACACCTTC
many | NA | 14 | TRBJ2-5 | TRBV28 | CAGKSGAIQETQYF | TGTGCCGGTAAATCAGGGGCGATTCAAGAGACCCAGTACTTC
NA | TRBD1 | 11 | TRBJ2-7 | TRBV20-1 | CSARTGGQQYF | TGCAGTGCTCGGACAGGGGGTCAGCAGTACTTC
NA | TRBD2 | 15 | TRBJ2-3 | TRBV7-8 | CASSLELGLAGTQYF | TGTGCCAGCAGCTTGGAGTTGGGACTAGCGGGAACGCAGTATTTT
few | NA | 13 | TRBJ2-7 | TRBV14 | CASSRPRNYEQYF | TGTGCCAGCAGCCGACCCAGAAACTACGAGCAGTACTTC
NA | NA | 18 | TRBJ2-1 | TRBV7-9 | CASSPIPGDFSSYNEQFF | TGTGCCAGCAGCCCGATCCCAGGGGACTTTAGCTCCTACAATGAGCAGTTCTTC
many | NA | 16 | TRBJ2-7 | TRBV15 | CATSRHSDKKSYEQYF | TGTGCCACCAGTCGCCATTCGGACAAGAAGAGCTACGAGCAGTACTTC
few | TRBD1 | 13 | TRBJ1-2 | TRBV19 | CASSISAGGGYTF | TGTGCCAGTAGTATTTCGGCAGGGGGGGGCTACACCTTC
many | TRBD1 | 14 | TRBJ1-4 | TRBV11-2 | CASSQGQGREKLFF | TGTGCCAGCAGCCAGGGACAGGGGCGTGAAAAACTGTTTTTT
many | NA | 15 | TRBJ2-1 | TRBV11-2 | CASSLGQGTYNEQFF | TGTGCCAGCAGCTTAGGGCAGGGAACCTACAATGAGCAGTTCTTC
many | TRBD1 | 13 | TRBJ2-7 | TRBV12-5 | CASAPTGVYEQYF | TGTGCTAGTGCCCCCACAGGGGTCTACGAGCAGTACTTC
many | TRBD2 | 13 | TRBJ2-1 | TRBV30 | CAWAAGGDNEQFF | TGTGCCTGGGCAGCGGGGGGGGACAATGAGCAGTTCTTC
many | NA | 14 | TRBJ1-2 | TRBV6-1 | CASSEKEGGYGYTF | TGTGCCAGCAGTGAAAAAGAGGGGGGCTATGGCTACACCTTC
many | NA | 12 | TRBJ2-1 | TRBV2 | CASSEIEPEQFF | TGTGCCAGCAGTGAAATCGAGCCTGAGCAGTTCTTC
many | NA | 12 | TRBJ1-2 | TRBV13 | CASSLTHDGYTF | TGTGCCAGCAGCTTGACTCACGACGGCTACACCTTC
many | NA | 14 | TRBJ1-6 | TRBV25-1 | CASSKWDTNSPLHF | TGTGCCAGCAGTAAATGGGATACGAATTCACCCCTCCACTTT
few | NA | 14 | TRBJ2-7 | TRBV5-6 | CASSSGSPRREQYF | TGTGCCAGCAGCTCCGGGAGCCCGAGACGGGAGCAGTACTTC
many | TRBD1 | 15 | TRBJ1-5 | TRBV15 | CATSRNRGRNQPQHF | TGTGCCACCAGCAGAAACAGGGGTCGGAATCAGCCCCAGCATTTT
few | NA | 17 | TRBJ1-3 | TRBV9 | CASSVGGGVHSGNTIYF | TGTGCCAGCAGCGTAGGGGGGGGGGTTCACTCTGGAAACACCATATATTTT
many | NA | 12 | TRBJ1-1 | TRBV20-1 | CSARGLSTEAFF | TGCAGTGCTAGAGGTCTAAGCACTGAAGCTTTCTTT